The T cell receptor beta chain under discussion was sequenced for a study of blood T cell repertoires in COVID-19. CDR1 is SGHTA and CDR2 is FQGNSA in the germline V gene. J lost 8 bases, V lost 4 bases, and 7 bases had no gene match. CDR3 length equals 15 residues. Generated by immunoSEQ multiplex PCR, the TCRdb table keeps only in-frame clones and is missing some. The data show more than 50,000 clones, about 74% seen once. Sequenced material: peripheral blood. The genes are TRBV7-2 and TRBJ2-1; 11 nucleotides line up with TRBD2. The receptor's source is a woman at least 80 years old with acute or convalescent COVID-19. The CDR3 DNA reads TGTGCCAGCAGCTCCGGGACTAGCGGTATCGATGAGCAGTTCTTC. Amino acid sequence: CASSSGTSGIDEQFF.